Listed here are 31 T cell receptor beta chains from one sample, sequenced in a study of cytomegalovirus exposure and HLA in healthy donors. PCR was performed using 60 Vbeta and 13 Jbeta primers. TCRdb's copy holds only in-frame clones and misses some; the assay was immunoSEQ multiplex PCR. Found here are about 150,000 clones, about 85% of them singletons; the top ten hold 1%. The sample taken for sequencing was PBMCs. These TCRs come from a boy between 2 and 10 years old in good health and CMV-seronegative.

The CDR3 loop reads CASRRSNSPYGYTF. The CDR3 region has the DNA TGTGCCAGCAGAAGGTCGAACAGCCCCTATGGCTACACCTTC. V is TRBV14 and J is TRBJ1-2, with D uncertain. The CDR3 runs 14 residues. CDR1 is SGHDN, CDR2 FVKESK, per germline. Trimming took off 6 bases at V and 4 bases at J, with 15 bases between the two ends.

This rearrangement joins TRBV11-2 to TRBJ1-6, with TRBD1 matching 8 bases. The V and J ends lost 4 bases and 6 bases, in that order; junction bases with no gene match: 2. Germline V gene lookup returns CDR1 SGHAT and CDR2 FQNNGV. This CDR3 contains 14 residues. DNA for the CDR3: TGTGCCAGCAGCTCCGGACAGGGTAATTCACCCCTCCACTTT. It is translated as CASSSGQGNSPLHF.

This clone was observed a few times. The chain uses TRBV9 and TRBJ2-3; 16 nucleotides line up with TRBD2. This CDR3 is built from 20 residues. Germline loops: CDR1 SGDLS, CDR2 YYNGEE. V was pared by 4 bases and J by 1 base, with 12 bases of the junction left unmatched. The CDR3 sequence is CASSPSGGLAGGPGTDTQYF. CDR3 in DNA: TGTGCCAGCAGCCCTAGTGGGGGACTAGCGGGAGGGCCGGGCACAGATACGCAGTATTTT.

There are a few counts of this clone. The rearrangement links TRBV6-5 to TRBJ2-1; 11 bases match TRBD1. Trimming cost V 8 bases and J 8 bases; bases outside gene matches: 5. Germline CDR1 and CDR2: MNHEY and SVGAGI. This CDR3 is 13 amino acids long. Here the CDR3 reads CASGQGAQDEQFF. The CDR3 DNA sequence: TGTGCCAGCGGACAGGGGGCGCAGGATGAGCAGTTCTTC.

The DNA of the CDR3 is TGCGCCAGCAGCTTGGAAGCTAGCGTGGGCCAAGAGACCCAGTACTTC. It is translated as CASSLEASVGQETQYF. V usage is TRBV5-1 and J usage is TRBJ2-5; D is perhaps TRBD2 (6 bases). This CDR3 has 16 residues. Trimming took 0 bases from V and 1 from J, leaving 13 bases between them. Germline V gene data show CDR1 as SGHRS and CDR2 as YFSETQ. The full variable domain, completed using reference TRBV5-1 and TRBJ2-5, is KAGVTQTPRYLIKTRGQQVTLSCSPISGHRSVSWYQQTPGQGLQFLFEYFSETQRNKGNFPGRFSGRQFSNSRSEMNVSTLELGDSALYLCASSLEASVGQETQYFGPGTRLLVL.

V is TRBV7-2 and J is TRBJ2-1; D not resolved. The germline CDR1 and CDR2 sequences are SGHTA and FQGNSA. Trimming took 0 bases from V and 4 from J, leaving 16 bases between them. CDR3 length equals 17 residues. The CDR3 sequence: CASSLAVGPTSYNEQFF. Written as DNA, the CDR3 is TGTGCCAGCAGCTTAGCCGTTGGTCCCACATCATACAATGAGCAGTTCTTC.

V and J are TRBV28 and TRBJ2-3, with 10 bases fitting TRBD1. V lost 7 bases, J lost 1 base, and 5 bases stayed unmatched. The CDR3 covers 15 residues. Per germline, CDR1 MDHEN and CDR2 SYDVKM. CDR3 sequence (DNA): TGTGCCAGCACCGACAGGGGGCCAGGCACAGATACGCAGTATTTT. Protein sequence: CASTDRGPGTDTQYF.

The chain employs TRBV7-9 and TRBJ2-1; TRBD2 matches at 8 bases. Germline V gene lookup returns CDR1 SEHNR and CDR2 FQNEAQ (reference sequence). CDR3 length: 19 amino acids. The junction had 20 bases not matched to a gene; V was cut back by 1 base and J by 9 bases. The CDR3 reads CASSLVGGKRGPEGGEQFF. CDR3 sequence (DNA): TGTGCCAGCAGCTTAGTCGGGGGTAAGCGGGGGCCGGAGGGGGGTGAGCAGTTCTTC.

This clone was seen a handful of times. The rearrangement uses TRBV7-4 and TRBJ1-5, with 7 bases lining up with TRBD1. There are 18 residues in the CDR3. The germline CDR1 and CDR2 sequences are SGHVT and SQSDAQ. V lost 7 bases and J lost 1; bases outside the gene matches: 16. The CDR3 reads CASTFGQELAGSNQPQHF. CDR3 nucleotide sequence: TGTGCCAGCACCTTCGGACAGGAACTAGCGGGGAGCAATCAGCCCCAGCATTTT. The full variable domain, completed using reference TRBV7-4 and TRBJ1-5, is GAGVSQSPRYKVAKRGRDVALRCDSISGHVTLYWYRQTLGQGSEVLTYSQSDAQRDKSGRPSGRFSAERPERSVSTLKIQRTEQGDSAVYLCASTFGQELAGSNQPQHFGDGTRLSIL.

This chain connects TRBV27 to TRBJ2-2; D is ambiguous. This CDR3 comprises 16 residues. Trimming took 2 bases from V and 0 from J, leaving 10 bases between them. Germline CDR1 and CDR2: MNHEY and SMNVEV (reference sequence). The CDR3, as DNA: TGTGCCAGCAGTTTACTGACGAGCGCGAACACCGGGGAGCTGTTTTTT. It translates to CASSLLTSANTGELFF.

This chain's CDR3 is CASSYRDSRADTQYF. The CDR3 bases are TGTGCCAGCAGTTACCGGGACAGCCGTGCGGATACGCAGTATTTT. The rearrangement links TRBV2 to TRBJ2-3, with 7 bases aligning to TRBD1. The CDR3 totals 15 residues. J was trimmed by 6 bases and V by 5 bases; bases with no gene match: 11. The germline V gene encodes CDR1 SNHLY and CDR2 FYNNEI.

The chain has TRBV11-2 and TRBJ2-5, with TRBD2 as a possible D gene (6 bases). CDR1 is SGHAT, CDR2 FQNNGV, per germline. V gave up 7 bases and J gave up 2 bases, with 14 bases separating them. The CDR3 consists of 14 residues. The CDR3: CASTPLSGQETQYF. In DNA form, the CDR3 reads TGTGCCAGCACCCCACTCAGCGGGCAAGAGACCCAGTACTTC. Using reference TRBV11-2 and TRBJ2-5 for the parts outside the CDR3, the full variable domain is EAGVAQSPRYKIIEKRQSVAFWCNPISGHATLYWYQQILGQGPKLLIQFQNNGVVDDSQLPKDRFSAERLKGVDSTLKIQPAKLEDSAVYLCASTPLSGQETQYFGPGTRLLVL.

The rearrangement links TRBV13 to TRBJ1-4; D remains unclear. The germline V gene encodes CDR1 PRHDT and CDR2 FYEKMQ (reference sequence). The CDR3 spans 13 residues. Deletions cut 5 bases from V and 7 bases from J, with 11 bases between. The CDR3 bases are TGTGCCAGCAGCGCCAGATCGGGTGAAAAACTGTTTTTT. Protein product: CASSARSGEKLFF.

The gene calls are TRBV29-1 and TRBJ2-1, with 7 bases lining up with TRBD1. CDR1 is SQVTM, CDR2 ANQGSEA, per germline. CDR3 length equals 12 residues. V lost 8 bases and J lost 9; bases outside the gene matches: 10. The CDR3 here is CSFDRVGGEQFF. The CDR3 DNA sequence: TGCAGCTTCGACAGGGTCGGAGGTGAGCAGTTCTTC.

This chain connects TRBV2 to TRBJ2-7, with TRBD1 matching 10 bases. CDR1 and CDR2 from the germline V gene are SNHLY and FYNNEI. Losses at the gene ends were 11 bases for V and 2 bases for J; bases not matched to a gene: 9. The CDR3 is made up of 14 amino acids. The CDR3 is CAGTPGQGTYEQYF. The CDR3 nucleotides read TGTGCCGGGACACCGGGACAGGGGACCTACGAGCAGTACTTC.

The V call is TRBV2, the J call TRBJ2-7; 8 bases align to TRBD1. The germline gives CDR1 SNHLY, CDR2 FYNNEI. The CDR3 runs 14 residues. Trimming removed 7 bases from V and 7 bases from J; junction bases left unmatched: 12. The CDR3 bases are TGTGCCAGCAAGGTTGACAGGGGAACGGAGGAGCAGTACTTC. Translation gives CASKVDRGTEEQYF. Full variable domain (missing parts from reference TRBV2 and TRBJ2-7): EPEVTQTPSHQVTQMGQEVILRCVPISNHLYFYWYRQILGQKVEFLVSFYNNEISEKSEIFDDQFSVERPDGSNFTLKIRSTKLEDSAMYFCASKVDRGTEEQYFGPGTRLTVT.

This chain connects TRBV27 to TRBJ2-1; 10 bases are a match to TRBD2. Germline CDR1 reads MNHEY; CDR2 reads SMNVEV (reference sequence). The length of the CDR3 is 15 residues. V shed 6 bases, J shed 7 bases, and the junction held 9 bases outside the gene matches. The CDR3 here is CASRPSGGAVNEQFF. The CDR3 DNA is TGTGCCAGCAGGCCGAGCGGGGGGGCCGTAAATGAGCAGTTCTTC.

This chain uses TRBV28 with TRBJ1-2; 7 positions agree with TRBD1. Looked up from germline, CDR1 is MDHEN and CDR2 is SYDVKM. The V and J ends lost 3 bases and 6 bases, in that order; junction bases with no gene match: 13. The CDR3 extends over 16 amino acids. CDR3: CASSFTEQGWGDGYTF. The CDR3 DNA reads TGTGCCAGCAGTTTTACAGAACAGGGGTGGGGTGATGGCTACACCTTC.

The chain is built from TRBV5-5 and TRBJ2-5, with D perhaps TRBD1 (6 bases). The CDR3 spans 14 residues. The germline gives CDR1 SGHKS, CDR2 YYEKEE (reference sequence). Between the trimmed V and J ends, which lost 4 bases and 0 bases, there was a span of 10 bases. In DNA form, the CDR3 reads TGTGCCAGCAGCCAAGGACAGAACCAAGAGACCCAGTACTTC. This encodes CASSQGQNQETQYF.

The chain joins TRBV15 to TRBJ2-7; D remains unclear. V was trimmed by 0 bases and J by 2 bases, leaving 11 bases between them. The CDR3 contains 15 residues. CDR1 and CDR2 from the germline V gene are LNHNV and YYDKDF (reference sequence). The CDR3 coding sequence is TGTGCCACCAGCAGAGACATCGACATCGCCTACGAGCAGTACTTC. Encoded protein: CATSRDIDIAYEQYF.

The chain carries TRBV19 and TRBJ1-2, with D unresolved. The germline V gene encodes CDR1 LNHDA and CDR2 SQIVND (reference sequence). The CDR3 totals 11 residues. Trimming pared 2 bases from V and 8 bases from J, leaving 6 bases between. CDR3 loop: CASSISGGYTF. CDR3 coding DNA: TGTGCCAGTAGTATATCAGGCGGCTACACCTTC.

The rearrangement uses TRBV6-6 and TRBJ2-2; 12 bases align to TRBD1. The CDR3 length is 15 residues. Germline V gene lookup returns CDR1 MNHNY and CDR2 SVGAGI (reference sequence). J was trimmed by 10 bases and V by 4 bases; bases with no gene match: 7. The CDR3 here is CASSSGTGGLLELFF. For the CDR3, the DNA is TGTGCCAGCAGTTCCGGGACAGGGGGCCTCTTGGAGCTGTTTTTT.

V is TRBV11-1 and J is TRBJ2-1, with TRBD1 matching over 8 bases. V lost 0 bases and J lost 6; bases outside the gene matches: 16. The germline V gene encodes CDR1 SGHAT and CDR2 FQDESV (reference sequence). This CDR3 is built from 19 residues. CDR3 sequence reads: CASSLARTGSGREINEQFF. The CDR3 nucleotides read TGTGCCAGCAGCTTAGCACGGACAGGGTCCGGCCGGGAGATCAATGAGCAGTTCTTC.

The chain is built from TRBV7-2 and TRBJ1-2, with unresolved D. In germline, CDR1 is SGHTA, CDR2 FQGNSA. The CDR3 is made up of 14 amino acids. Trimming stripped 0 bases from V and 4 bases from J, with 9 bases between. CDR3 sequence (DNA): TGTGCCAGCAGCTTAGCAAATCAGGTCTATGGCTACACCTTC. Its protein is CASSLANQVYGYTF.

CDR3 sequence (DNA): TGCGCCAGCAGCTCTCCGGACATTCTCCGCGAGCAGTACTTC. Translating it yields CASSSPDILREQYF. The chain is built from TRBV5-1 and TRBJ2-7; perhaps TRBD1 as D (5 bases). V was trimmed by 3 bases and J by 6 bases, leaving 16 bases between them. Germline loops: CDR1 SGHRS, CDR2 YFSETQ. The CDR3 loop spans 14 amino acids.

CDR3 region: CASSRGGVDEKLFF. The DNA of the CDR3 is TGTGCCAGCAGCAGAGGGGGCGTCGATGAAAAACTGTTTTTT. This chain links TRBV2 with TRBJ1-4; 7 bases line up with TRBD1. This CDR3 has 14 amino acids. CDR1 and CDR2 (germline): SNHLY, FYNNEI. V was pared by 6 bases and J by 6 bases, with 7 bases of the junction left unmatched.

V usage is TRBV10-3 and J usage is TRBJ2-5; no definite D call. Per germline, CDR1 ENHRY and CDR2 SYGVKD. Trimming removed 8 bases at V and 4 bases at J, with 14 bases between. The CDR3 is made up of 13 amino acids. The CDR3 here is CAISSRKAETQYF. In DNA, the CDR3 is TGTGCCATCTCATCCAGGAAAGCAGAGACCCAGTACTTC.

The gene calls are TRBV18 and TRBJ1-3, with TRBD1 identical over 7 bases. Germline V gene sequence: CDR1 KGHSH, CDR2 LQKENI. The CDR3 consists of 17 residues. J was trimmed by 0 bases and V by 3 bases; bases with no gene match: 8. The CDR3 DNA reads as TGTGCCAGCTCACCGCTTAAGGGGGCTCTCTCTGGAAACACCATATATTTT. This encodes CASSPLKGALSGNTIYF. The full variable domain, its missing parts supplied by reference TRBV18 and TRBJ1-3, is NAGVMQNPRHLVRRRGQEARLRCSPMKGHSHVYWYRQLPEEGLKFMVYLQKENIIDESGMPKERFSAEFPKEGPSILRIQQVVRGDSAAYFCASSPLKGALSGNTIYFGEGSWLTVV.

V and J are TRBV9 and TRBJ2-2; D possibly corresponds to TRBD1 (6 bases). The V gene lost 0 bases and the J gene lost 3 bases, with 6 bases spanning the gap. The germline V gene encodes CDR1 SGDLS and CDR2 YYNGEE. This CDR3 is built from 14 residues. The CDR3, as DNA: TGTGCCAGCAGCGTAGCAGGGGACACCGGGGAGCTGTTTTTT. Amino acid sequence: CASSVAGDTGELFF.

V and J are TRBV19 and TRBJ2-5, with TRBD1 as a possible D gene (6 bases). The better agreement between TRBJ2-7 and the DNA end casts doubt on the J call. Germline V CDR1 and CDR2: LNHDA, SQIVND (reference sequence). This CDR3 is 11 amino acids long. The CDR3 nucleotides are TGTGCCGTACAGGGTTCGAGCGAGCAGTACTTC. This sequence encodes CAVQGSSEQYF.

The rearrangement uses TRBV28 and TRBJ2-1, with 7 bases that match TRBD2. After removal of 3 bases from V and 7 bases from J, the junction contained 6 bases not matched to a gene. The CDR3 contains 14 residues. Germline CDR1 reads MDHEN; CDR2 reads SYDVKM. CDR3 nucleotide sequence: TGTGCCAGCAGTTTCGGCGGGAGCCTTAATGAGCAGTTCTTC. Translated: CASSFGGSLNEQFF. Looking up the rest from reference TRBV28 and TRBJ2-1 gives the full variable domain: DVKVTQSSRYLVKRTGEKVFLECVQDMDHENMFWYRQDPGLGLRLIYFSYDVKMKEKGDIPEGYSVSREKKERFSLILESASTNQTSMYLCASSFGGSLNEQFFGPGTRLTVL.